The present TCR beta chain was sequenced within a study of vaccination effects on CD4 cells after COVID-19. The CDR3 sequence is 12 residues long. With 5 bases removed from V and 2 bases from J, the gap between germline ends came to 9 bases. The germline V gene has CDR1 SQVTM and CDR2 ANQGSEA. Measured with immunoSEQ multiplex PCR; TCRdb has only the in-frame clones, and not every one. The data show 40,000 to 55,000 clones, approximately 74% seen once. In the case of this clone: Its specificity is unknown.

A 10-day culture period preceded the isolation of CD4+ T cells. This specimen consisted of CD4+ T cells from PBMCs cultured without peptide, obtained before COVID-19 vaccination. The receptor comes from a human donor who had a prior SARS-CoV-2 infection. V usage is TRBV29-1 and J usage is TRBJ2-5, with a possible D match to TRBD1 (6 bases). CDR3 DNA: TGCAGCGTTAACAGGGCTCAAGAGACCCAGTACTTC. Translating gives CSVNRAQETQYF.